The 18 T cell receptor beta chains below all came from one sample that was sequenced in a study of memory B cells and T cells in multiple sclerosis. Separate sequencing covered autoproliferating (CFSE-dim) and non-proliferating (CFSE-high) T cells from stimulus-free culture. Pooled replicate wells came from around 5x10^7 CFSE-labeled PBMCs cultured about seven days without stimulus. What these receptors recognize is not known. Clones were sequenced by immunoSEQ multiplex PCR, and TCRdb holds only the in-frame ones, with some missing. The sample includes about 45,000 clones, roughly 82% seen only once; the top ten take roughly 1.1%. Input material: PBMCs from blood kept in culture. The receptors originated from a human donor with multiple sclerosis.

The V and J genes are TRBV9 and TRBJ1-1, with TRBD1 matching 7 bases. This CDR3 comprises 17 residues. Germline CDR1 and CDR2: SGDLS and YYNGEE. The junction had 11 bases not matched to a gene; V was cut back by 3 bases and J by 0 bases. Written as DNA, the CDR3 is TGTGCCAGCAGCGAGGGGGCGTGGAGGGGTATGAACACTGAAGCTTTCTTT. Translation gives CASSEGAWRGMNTEAFF.

This chain uses TRBV7-9 with TRBJ2-3, with D perhaps matching TRBD2 (5 bases). CDR3 length: 14 residues. Germline V gene sequence: CDR1 SEHNR, CDR2 FQNEAQ (reference sequence). V was shortened by 5 bases and J by 3 bases, with 12 bases between the two germline ends. The CDR3 DNA reads as TGTGCCAGCAGCCAAGGGAGTGGAACAGATACGCAGTATTTT. Protein sequence: CASSQGSGTDTQYF.

This clone showed up just once. The chain couples TRBV5-1 to TRBJ1-1; D gene uncertain. V was pared by 0 bases and J by 3 bases, with 15 bases between. Germline assignment: CDR1 SGHRS and CDR2 YFSETQ. The CDR3 covers 16 residues. The CDR3 DNA reads as TGCGCCAGCAGCTTGGGAGTTATAACAGACCACACTGAAGCTTTCTTT. Amino acids: CASSLGVITDHTEAFF.

V and J are TRBV19 and TRBJ1-6; D gene unclear. Germline assignment: CDR1 LNHDA and CDR2 SQIVND (reference sequence). Trimming removed 4 bases at V and 1 base at J, with 11 bases between. This CDR3 has 16 residues. The CDR3 DNA is TGTGCCAGTAGTACCTCGACAAGGTCCTATAATTCACCCCTCCACTTT. It specifies CASSTSTRSYNSPLHF.

The chain recombines TRBV19 with TRBJ2-4; 9 bases fit TRBD1. The germline V gene has CDR1 LNHDA and CDR2 SQIVND (reference sequence). V was pared by 8 bases and J by 5 bases, with 10 bases of the junction left unmatched. The CDR3 spans 15 residues. In nucleotides, the CDR3 is TGTGCCAGTTCCCCCGGGACAGGGAACCAAAACATTCAGTACTTC. Its translation: CASSPGTGNQNIQYF.

Only one count was recorded for this clone. The rearrangement joins TRBV12-5 to TRBJ2-7, with 8 nucleotides matching TRBD1. J was trimmed by 6 bases and V by 7 bases; bases with no gene match: 5. This CDR3 comprises 12 residues. CDR1 LGHNT and CDR2 FRNRAP come from the germline V gene. The CDR3, as DNA: TGTGCTAGTGCCTTAGACAGGGGCGAGCAGTACTTC. Translation gives CASALDRGEQYF. Combining the CDR3 with reference TRBV12-5 and TRBJ2-7 gives the whole variable domain DARVTQTPRHKVTEMGQEVTMRCQPILGHNTVFWYRQTMMQGLELLAYFRNRAPLDDSGMPKDRFSAEMPDATLATLKIQPSEPRDSAVYFCASALDRGEQYFGPGTRLTVT.

The rearrangement uses TRBV28 and TRBJ1-6; D might be TRBD1 (6 bases). Trimming removed 7 bases at V and 8 bases at J, with 9 bases between. CDR1 and CDR2 (germline): MDHEN, SYDVKM. This CDR3 spans 12 amino acids. CDR3 DNA: TGTGCCAGCACGGACAGTTATTCACCCCTCCACTTT. It yields the protein CASTDSYSPLHF.

The V call is TRBV7-9, the J call TRBJ2-2; no clear D. Germline CDR1 SEHNR, CDR2 FQNEAQ (reference sequence). CDR3 length equals 14 residues. V was pared by 5 bases and J by 0 bases, with 7 bases between. The CDR3 protein is CASSAEPNTGELFF. CDR3 nucleotides: TGTGCCAGCAGCGCCGAACCGAACACCGGGGAGCTGTTTTTT.

In its sample, this clone was seen a few times. The genes are TRBV6-4 and TRBJ1-2, with D maybe TRBD1 (5 bases). From germline, CDR1 is MRHNA and CDR2 SNTAGT. Between the trimmed V and J ends, which lost 4 bases and 5 bases, there was a span of 11 bases. CDR3 length: 13 amino acids. CDR3 amino acids: CASSGDGGYGYTF. The DNA of the CDR3 is TGTGCCAGCAGTGGGGATGGGGGTTATGGCTACACCTTC.

Turning to this clone: The same CDR3 also results from other DNA sequences found in this sample. This sequence joins TRBV5-1 and TRBJ2-7, with unresolved D. CDR1 is SGHRS, CDR2 YFSETQ, per germline. Trimming removed 0 bases at V and 0 bases at J, with 7 bases between. The CDR3 runs to 14 residues. The CDR3 bases are TGCGCCAGCAGCTTGGACTCCAGCTCCTACGAGCAGTACTTC. Translated, it gives CASSLDSSSYEQYF.

V and J are TRBV7-3 and TRBJ2-1; 9 nucleotides line up with TRBD1. V lost 2 bases and J lost 4; bases outside the gene matches: 3. The V gene's germline CDR1 is SGHTA and CDR2 FQGTGA. The CDR3 runs to 15 residues. The CDR3 loop reads CASSLGGQGYNEQFF. CDR3 nucleotides: TGTGCCAGCAGCTTAGGGGGACAGGGATACAATGAGCAGTTCTTC.

The chain has TRBV27 and TRBJ2-1; a possible D gene is TRBD2 (5 bases). Germline CDR1 is MNHEY and CDR2 is SMNVEV (reference sequence). The CDR3 has 14 residues. The germline V and J ends were trimmed by 3 bases and 3 bases, with 9 bases remaining between them. CDR3 in DNA: TGTGCCAGCAGTTTTTTGACTAACTACAATGAGCAGTTCTTC. Its protein product is CASSFLTNYNEQFF.

In this sample, this clone turned up once. The gene calls are TRBV15 and TRBJ2-7, with TRBD2 matching over 7 bases. After removal of 1 base from V and 3 bases from J, the junction contained 3 bases not matched to a gene. Germline V gene data show CDR1 as LNHNV and CDR2 as YYDKDF (reference sequence). This CDR3 spans 14 amino acids. The CDR3 DNA follows: TGTGCCACCAGCAGAGGCAGCGGGAACTACGAGCAGTACTTC. Its translation: CATSRGSGNYEQYF.

This clone was counted between two and nine times. J is TRBJ2-1 and V is TRBV2; TRBD2 matches 8 bases. CDR3 length equals 14 residues. V lost 7 bases and J lost 7; bases outside the gene matches: 9. Germline values: CDR1 SNHLY, CDR2 FYNNEI. The CDR3 DNA reads as TGTGCCAGCAAGTGGACGGGGGGGCAGAATGAGCAGTTCTTC. It encodes CASKWTGGQNEQFF.

This clone was counted only a few times. V and J are TRBV7-9 and TRBJ1-3; 7 nucleotides align to TRBD1. The ends lost 3 bases at V and 1 base at J; junction bases unmatched: 9. Germline V lookup: CDR1 SEHNR, CDR2 FQNEAQ (reference sequence). The CDR3 loop spans 17 amino acids. The CDR3 reads CASSFILTGPSGNTIYF. Here the CDR3 DNA reads TGTGCCAGCAGCTTCATTCTGACAGGGCCTTCTGGAAACACCATATATTTT.

The chain recombines TRBV28 with TRBJ2-2; TRBD1 matches at 7 bases. The CDR3 is 15 residues long. Germline V gene lookup returns CDR1 MDHEN and CDR2 SYDVKM. Unmatched junction bases numbered 8, after V lost 4 bases and J lost 6 bases. In nucleotides, the CDR3 is TGTGCCAGCAGTTCTTGGACAGGTCGGCCCGGGGAGCTGTTTTTT. It is translated as CASSSWTGRPGELFF.

J is TRBJ1-2 and V is TRBV28, with D possibly being TRBD1 (5 bases). The CDR3 is 12 residues long. Germline V gene sequence: CDR1 MDHEN, CDR2 SYDVKM. V lost 6 bases and J lost 9, with 14 bases in between. CDR3 region: CASRAQGIRYTF. The CDR3 DNA is TGTGCCAGCAGGGCCCAGGGAATCCGCTACACCTTC.

J is TRBJ1-1 and V is TRBV4-3; 7 nucleotides align to TRBD1. Germline-derived CDR1 and CDR2 are LGHNA and YSLEER. This CDR3 region has 15 residues. Unmatched junction bases numbered 2, after V lost 0 bases and J lost 1 base. Written as DNA, the CDR3 is TGCGCCAGCAGCCAAGATGGGACAGAGAACACTGAAGCTTTCTTT. Its protein product is CASSQDGTENTEAFF.